A single sample gave rise to the 26 T cell receptor beta chains below, sequenced in a study of neurological immune-mediated disorders. In TCRdb, the 5' RACE reads were re-called with MiXCR into one record per CDR3 protein. The top ten hold about 6.3% of the sample, which has 50,000 to 70,000 distinct CDR3 sequences, about 10% seen once. Time point defined: longitudinal time-point 1 (baseline). The sample taken for sequencing was PBMCs. These receptor sequences come from a male donor with HTLV-1-associated myelopathy (HAM/TSP).

This clonotype was seen at least ten times. The V gene is TRBV5-1, the J gene TRBJ2-7; 11 bases are a match to TRBD1. Germline trimming cut 1 base from V and 4 bases from J; bases unmatched to any gene: 13. The CDR3 loop spans 18 amino acids. Germline assignment: CDR1 SGHRS and CDR2 YFSETQ. The CDR3 nucleotides are TGCGCCAGCAGCTTGATCCCCTCAGCGGACAGGGGGCTGTACGAGCAGTACTTC. Residues: CASSLIPSADRGLYEQYF.

The CDR3 DNA sequence: TGTGCTATCAGTTTAACCCCGCACGGGGAGCAGTTCTTC. Translation gives CAISLTPHGEQFF. The V call is TRBV6-5, the J call TRBJ2-1, with D unclear. Germline V CDR1 and CDR2: MNHEY, SVGAGI. The CDR3 contains 13 residues.

There are many counts of this clonotype. The chain couples TRBV9 to TRBJ1-1; a weak D match, TRBD1 (6 bases). The CDR3 is 15 residues long. V dropped 0 bases and J dropped 6 bases, with 15 bases sitting between them. Looked up from germline, CDR1 is SGDLS and CDR2 is YYNGEE. The CDR3: CASSVDTGTRAEAFF. The CDR3 nucleotides are TGTGCCAGCAGCGTAGATACAGGGACGCGGGCTGAAGCTTTCTTT.

This clonotype appeared many times. The chain combines TRBV5-1 with TRBJ2-1; 16 bases fit TRBD2. Germline CDR1 SGHRS, CDR2 YFSETQ. Unmatched junction bases numbered 8, after V lost 2 bases and J lost 9 bases. The CDR3 covers 17 residues. CDR3 DNA: TGCGCCAGCAGCTTCGGGACTAGCGGGGGGGCTACGTTTGAGCAGTTCTTC. It encodes CASSFGTSGGATFEQFF.

This clonotype was observed many times. This sequence joins TRBV6-2 or TRBV6-3 and TRBJ2-3; D unresolved. Germline values: CDR1 MNHEY, CDR2 SVGEGT. Trimming took 0 bases from V and 8 from J, leaving 6 bases between them. The CDR3 sequence is 12 residues long. This CDR3 is CASSYSPGTQYF. Written as DNA, the CDR3 is TGTGCCAGCAGTTACTCGCCTGGTACGCAGTATTTT.

This clonotype showed up many times. As DNA, the CDR3 is TGCAGTGCTATACAGGGAGTAGGGCAGTTCTTC. Protein sequence: CSAIQGVGQFF. V is TRBV20-1 and J is TRBJ2-1; TRBD1 is a possible D gene (6 bases). The germline V and J ends were trimmed by 4 bases and 12 bases, with 13 bases remaining between them. The length of the CDR3 is 11 residues. The germline CDR1 and CDR2 sequences are DFQATT and SNEGSKA (reference sequence).

This clonotype was recorded many times. The chain is built from TRBV21-1 and TRBJ2-3; the DNA was not used to check the table's D call, TRBD1. TRBV21-1 is a pseudogene locus. The CDR3 consists of 14 residues. The CDR3 region has the DNA TGTGCCAGCAGCCGACGGGGAAGGGCAGATACGCAGTATTTT. The encoded protein is CASSRRGRADTQYF.

This clonotype appeared many times. The chain links TRBV5-1 to TRBJ2-7; D is undetermined. CDR3 length: 12 amino acids. Germline V gene data show CDR1 as SGHRS and CDR2 as YFSETQ. Trimming shortened V by 4 bases and J by 3 bases, and 8 bases separated the two germline ends. The CDR3 DNA reads as TGCGCCAGCAGCGTCGACTTCTACGAGCAGTACTTC. Amino acids: CASSVDFYEQYF.

This clonotype was counted at least ten times. V is TRBV9 and J is TRBJ2-1, with D possibly TRBD2 on 5 matching bases. The V gene lost 0 bases and the J gene lost 2 bases, with 9 bases spanning the gap. The CDR3 loop spans 15 amino acids. The germline gives CDR1 SGDLS, CDR2 YYNGEE. The CDR3 sequence: CASSVDAGPYNEQFF. The CDR3 nucleotides read TGTGCCAGCAGCGTAGATGCGGGCCCCTACAATGAGCAGTTCTTC. Using reference TRBV9 and TRBJ2-1 for the parts outside the CDR3, the full variable domain is DSGVTQTPKHLITATGQRVTLRCSPRSGDLSVYWYQQSLDQGLQFLIQYYNGEERAKGNILERFSAQQFPDLHSELNLSSLELGDSALYFCASSVDAGPYNEQFFGPGTRLTVL.

This clonotype was recorded many times. This sequence joins TRBV18 and TRBJ2-3, with D hard to call. Germline CDR1 reads KGHSH; CDR2 reads LQKENI. V lost 3 bases, J lost 1 base, and 2 bases lay in between. The CDR3 totals 12 residues. The CDR3 region has the DNA TGTGCCAGCTCACCGGGCACAGATACGCAGTATTTT. Translated, it gives CASSPGTDTQYF.

Written as DNA, the CDR3 is TGCAGTGCTAGTAGCGGGGGGGCCTTCGACAATGAGCAGTTCTTC. Protein sequence: CSASSGGAFDNEQFF. The V and J genes are TRBV20-1 and TRBJ2-1; the match to TRBD2 covers 11 bases. Trimming took 3 bases from V and 5 from J; bases not matched to a gene: 6. The germline CDR1 and CDR2 sequences are DFQATT and SNEGSKA (reference sequence). CDR3 size: 15 residues.

This clonotype was seen many times. The V call is TRBV30, the J call TRBJ2-4; TRBD2 is a possible D gene (5 bases). The V gene's germline CDR1 is GTSNPN and CDR2 SVGIG (reference sequence). V was clipped by 0 bases and J by 5 bases, with 8 bases between them. CDR3 length equals 13 residues. The CDR3 DNA reads TGTGCCTGGAGTGTATGGGGAGAAAACATTCAGTACTTC. Translated: CAWSVWGENIQYF.

The chain couples TRBV4-3 to TRBJ2-2; 7 positions agree with TRBD2. The J segment lost 5 bases and the V segment lost 0 bases, leaving 6 bases of the junction unmatched. Germline V gene lookup returns CDR1 LGHNA and CDR2 YSLEER. The CDR3 consists of 16 residues. The CDR3 is CASSQDRGVGTGELFF. The CDR3 DNA reads TGCGCCAGCAGCCAAGATCGGGGGGTAGGGACCGGGGAGCTGTTTTTT.

By share, this clonotype counts as medium-sized. The J gene is TRBJ1-1, the V gene TRBV2; maybe TRBD1 (5 bases). V was clipped by 4 bases and J by 1 base, with 13 bases between them. Germline CDR1 is SNHLY and CDR2 is FYNNEI. The CDR3 spans 15 residues. The CDR3 DNA is TGTGCCAGCAGTGTGGGGCAAATAGGGAACACTGAAGCTTTCTTT. Amino acids: CASSVGQIGNTEAFF.

This clonotype was seen many times. The chain couples TRBV3-1 to TRBJ2-2; 7 bases match TRBD2. The CDR3 has 15 amino acids. V lost 4 bases to trimming and J lost 1 base; unmatched junction nucleotides: 3. Germline CDR1 LGHDT, CDR2 YNNKEL (reference sequence). The CDR3 protein is CASSPRGRNTGELFF. The CDR3 DNA reads as TGTGCCAGCAGCCCGCGGGGGAGGAACACCGGGGAGCTGTTTTTT.

This clonotype showed up just once. This chain connects TRBV12-3 or TRBV12-4 to TRBJ2-5, with D unclear. There are 12 residues in the CDR3. Trimming took off 7 bases at V and 8 bases at J, with 14 bases between the two ends. Here the CDR3 reads CASNSTFRTQYF. The CDR3 nucleotides read TGTGCCAGCAACTCTACCTTCCGAACCCAGTACTTC.

There are many counts of this clonotype. The chain combines TRBV10-3 with TRBJ1-5, with a weak D call TRBD1 (6 bases). V gave up 3 bases and J gave up 1 base, with 13 bases separating them. Germline-derived CDR1 and CDR2 are ENHRY and SYGVKD. The CDR3 runs 16 residues. CDR3 coding DNA: TGTGCCATCAGTGACCAGGGGCCTCGGAGCAATCAGCCCCAGCATTTT. It yields the protein CAISDQGPRSNQPQHF.

This clonotype was observed many times. The chain carries TRBV12-3 or TRBV12-4 and TRBJ1-6; D gene ambiguous. The CDR3 has 12 residues. Deletions cut 4 bases from V and 6 bases from J, with 4 bases between. The CDR3 here is CASSSINSPLHF. In DNA, the CDR3 is TGTGCCAGCAGTTCGATTAATTCACCCCTCCACTTT.

This clonotype was detected many times. This chain uses TRBV7-9 with TRBJ1-6; tentatively, D is TRBD1 (5 bases). Trimming stripped 2 bases from V and 9 bases from J, with 8 bases between. Germline CDR1 SEHNR, CDR2 FQNEAQ (reference sequence). The CDR3 covers 13 residues. The CDR3 coding sequence is TGTGCCAGCAGCTTAATGGGGACTTCACCCCTCCACTTT. Translating it yields CASSLMGTSPLHF. Looking up the rest from reference TRBV7-9 and TRBJ1-6 gives the full variable domain: DTGVSQNPRHKITKRGQNVTFRCDPISEHNRLYWYRQTLGQGPEFLTYFQNEAQLEKSRLLSDRFSAERPKGSFSTLEIQRTEQGDSAMYLCASSLMGTSPLHFGNGTRLTVT.

This clonotype was seen a handful of times. V is TRBV5-1 and J is TRBJ2-7; 10 nucleotides line up with TRBD1. This CDR3 has 15 residues. CDR1 and CDR2 (germline): SGHRS, YFSETQ. The J segment lost 2 bases and the V segment lost 3 bases, leaving 5 bases of the junction unmatched. CDR3: CASSSGQGEAYEQYF. The CDR3 bases are TGCGCCAGCAGCTCTGGACAGGGGGAGGCCTACGAGCAGTACTTC.

This clonotype has ten or more counts. The chain employs TRBV5-1 and TRBJ1-2; no clear D gene. The CDR3 is 14 amino acids. Germline V gives CDR1 SGHRS, CDR2 YFSETQ. Between the trimmed V and J ends, which lost 1 base and 7 bases, there was a span of 14 bases. The CDR3 DNA sequence: TGCGCCAGCAGCTTGTCACCCATAGCCCTTGGCTACACCTTC. Translating gives CASSLSPIALGYTF.

A remark on this clonotype: A read error may account for a junction end that differs from germline. CDR3 DNA: TGTGCCAGCAGCTGGGGGACGACGAACACTGAAGCTTTATTT. The encoded protein is CASSWGTTNTEALF. The V and J genes are TRBV7-9 and TRBJ1-1; D might be TRBD1 (5 bases). The CDR3 covers 14 residues. Looked up from germline, CDR1 is SEHNR and CDR2 is FQNEAQ (reference sequence).

This clonotype was found many times. V usage is TRBV12-3 or TRBV12-4 and J usage is TRBJ2-7; D call uncertain. Trimming removed 6 bases from V and 0 bases from J, with 12 bases in between. This CDR3 has 14 residues. CDR3 loop: CASRPGRHSYEQYF. The CDR3 coding sequence is TGTGCCAGCAGACCCGGGCGGCACTCCTACGAGCAGTACTTC.

This clonotype was counted many times. The CDR3 loop is CASSLGAMNTEAFF. The CDR3 DNA reads as TGCGCCAGCAGCTTGGGGGCCATGAACACTGAAGCTTTCTTT. This chain connects TRBV5-1 to TRBJ1-1; D gene ambiguous. Germline lookup yields CDR1 SGHRS and CDR2 YFSETQ. V gave up 0 bases and J gave up 0 bases, with 6 bases separating them. The CDR3 has 14 amino acids.

Ten or more counts support this clonotype. This rearrangement joins TRBV20-1 to TRBJ1-1, with 8 nucleotides matching TRBD1. J gave up 3 bases and V 3 bases, and 3 bases lay outside the gene matches. CDR3 size: 13 residues. From germline, CDR1 is DFQATT and CDR2 SNEGSKA (reference sequence). The chain's CDR3 is CSASSDRDTEAFF. As DNA, the CDR3 is TGCAGTGCTAGTTCGGACAGGGACACTGAAGCTTTCTTT.

In this sample, this clonotype turned up many times. CDR3 bases: TGTGCCAGCAGCCTGGGACAGAGCTCCTACGAGCAGTACTTC. Its translation is CASSLGQSSYEQYF. The gene calls are TRBV7-2 and TRBJ2-7; 7 nucleotides align to TRBD1. The CDR3 sequence is 14 residues long. The V segment lost 5 bases and the J segment 0 bases; nucleotides outside the gene matches: 4. Germline V gene data show CDR1 as SGHTA and CDR2 as FQGNSA.